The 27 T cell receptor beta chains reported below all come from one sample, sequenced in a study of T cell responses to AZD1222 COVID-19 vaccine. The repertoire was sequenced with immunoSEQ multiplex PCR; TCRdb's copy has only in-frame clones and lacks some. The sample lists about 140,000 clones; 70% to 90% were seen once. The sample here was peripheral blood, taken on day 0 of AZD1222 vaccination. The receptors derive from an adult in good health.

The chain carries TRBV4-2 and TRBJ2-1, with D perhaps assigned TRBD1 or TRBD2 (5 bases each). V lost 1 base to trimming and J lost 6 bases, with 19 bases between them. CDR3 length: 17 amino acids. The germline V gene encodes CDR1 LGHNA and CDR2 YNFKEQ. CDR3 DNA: TGTGCCAGCAGCCAAGTGCTCCAATACGAGAGGGGCAATGAGCAGTTCTTC. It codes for CASSQVLQYERGNEQFF.

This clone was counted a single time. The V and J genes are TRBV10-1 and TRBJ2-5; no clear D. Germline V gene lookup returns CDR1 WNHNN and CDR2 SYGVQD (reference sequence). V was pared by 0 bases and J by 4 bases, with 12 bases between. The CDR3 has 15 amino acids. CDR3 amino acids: CASSESVGTRETQYF. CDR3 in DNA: TGCGCCAGCAGTGAGTCGGTGGGAACAAGAGAGACCCAGTACTTC.

CDR3 loop: CASSLESGNSPLHF. The DNA for the CDR3 is TGTGCCAGCAGCTTGGAATCGGGGAATTCACCCCTCCACTTT. V gene TRBV5-5 combines with J gene TRBJ1-6; D gene unclear. Germline V gives CDR1 SGHKS, CDR2 YYEKEE (reference sequence). The CDR3 loop spans 14 amino acids. Trimming cost V 0 bases and J 7 bases, with 8 bases left between them. The whole variable domain, remainder taken from reference TRBV5-5 and TRBJ1-6, is DAGVTQSPTHLIKTRGQQVTLRCSPISGHKSVSWYQQVLGQGPQFIFQYYEKEERGRGNFPDRFSARQFPNYSSELNVNALLLGDSALYLCASSLESGNSPLHFGNGTRLTVT.

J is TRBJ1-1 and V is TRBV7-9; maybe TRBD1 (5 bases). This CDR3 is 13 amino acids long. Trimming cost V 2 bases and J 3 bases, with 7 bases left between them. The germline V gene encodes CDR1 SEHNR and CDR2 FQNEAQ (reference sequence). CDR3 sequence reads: CASSLRGYTEAFF. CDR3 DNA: TGTGCCAGCAGCTTAAGGGGATACACTGAAGCTTTCTTT.

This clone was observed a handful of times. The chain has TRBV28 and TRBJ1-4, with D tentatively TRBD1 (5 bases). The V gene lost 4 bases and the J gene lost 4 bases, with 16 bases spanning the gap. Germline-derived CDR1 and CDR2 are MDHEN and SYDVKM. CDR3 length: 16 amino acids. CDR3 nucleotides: TGTGCCAGCAGTTCCCCCAGAGGGGCCGTTAATGAAAAACTGTTTTTT. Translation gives CASSSPRGAVNEKLFF.

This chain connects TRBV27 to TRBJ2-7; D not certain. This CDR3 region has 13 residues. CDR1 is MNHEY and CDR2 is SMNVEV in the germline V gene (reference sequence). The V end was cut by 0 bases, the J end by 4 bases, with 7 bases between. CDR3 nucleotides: TGTGCCAGCAGTTTATCGCGTCAGTACGAGCAGTACTTC. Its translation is CASSLSRQYEQYF.

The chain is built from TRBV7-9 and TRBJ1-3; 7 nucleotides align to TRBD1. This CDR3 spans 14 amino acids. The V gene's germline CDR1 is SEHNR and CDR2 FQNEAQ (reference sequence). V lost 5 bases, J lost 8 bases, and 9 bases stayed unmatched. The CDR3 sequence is CASSPEGASDTIYF. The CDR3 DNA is TGTGCCAGCAGCCCGGAGGGGGCCTCGGACACCATATATTTT.

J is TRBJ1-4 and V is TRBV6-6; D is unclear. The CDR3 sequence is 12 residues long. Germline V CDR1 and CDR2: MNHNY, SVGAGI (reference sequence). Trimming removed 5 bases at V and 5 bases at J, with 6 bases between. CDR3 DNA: TGTGCCAGCAGTACTCGGAATGAAAAACTGTTTTTT. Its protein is CASSTRNEKLFF.

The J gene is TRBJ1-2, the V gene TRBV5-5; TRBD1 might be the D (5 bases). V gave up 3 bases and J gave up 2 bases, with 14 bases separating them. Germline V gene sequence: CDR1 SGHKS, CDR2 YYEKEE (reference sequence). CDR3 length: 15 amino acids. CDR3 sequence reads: CASSWEGSSNYGYTF. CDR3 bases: TGTGCCAGCAGCTGGGAGGGGAGTAGCAACTATGGCTACACCTTC.

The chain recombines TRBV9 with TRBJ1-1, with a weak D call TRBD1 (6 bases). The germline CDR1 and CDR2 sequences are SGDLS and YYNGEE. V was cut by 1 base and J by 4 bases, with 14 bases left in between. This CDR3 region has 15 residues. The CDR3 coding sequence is TGTGCCAGCAGCGTAAGGCCAGGGGCGGGCACTGAAGCTTTCTTT. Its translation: CASSVRPGAGTEAFF. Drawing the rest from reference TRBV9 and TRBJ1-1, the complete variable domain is DSGVTQTPKHLITATGQRVTLRCSPRSGDLSVYWYQQSLDQGLQFLIQYYNGEERAKGNILERFSAQQFPDLHSELNLSSLELGDSALYFCASSVRPGAGTEAFFGQGTRLTVV.

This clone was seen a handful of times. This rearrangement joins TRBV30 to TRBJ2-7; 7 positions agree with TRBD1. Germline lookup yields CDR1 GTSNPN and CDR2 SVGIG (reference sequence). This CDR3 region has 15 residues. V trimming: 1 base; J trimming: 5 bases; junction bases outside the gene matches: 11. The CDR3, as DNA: TGTGCCTGGAGTGCCGACAGGGAGCTCTGGAACGAGCAGTACTTC. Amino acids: CAWSADRELWNEQYF. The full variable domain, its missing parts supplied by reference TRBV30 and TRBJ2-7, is SQTIHQWPATLVQPVGSPLSLECTVEGTSNPNLYWYRQAAGRGLQLLFYSVGIGQISSEVPQNLSASRPQDRQFILSSKKLLLSDSGFYLCAWSADRELWNEQYFGPGTRLTVT.

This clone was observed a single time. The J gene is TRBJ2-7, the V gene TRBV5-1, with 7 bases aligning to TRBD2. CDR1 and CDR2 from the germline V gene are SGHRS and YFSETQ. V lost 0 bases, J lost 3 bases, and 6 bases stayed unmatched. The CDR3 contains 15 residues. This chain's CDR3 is CASSLAGRSFYEQYF. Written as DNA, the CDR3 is TGCGCCAGCAGCTTGGCCGGGAGGTCCTTCTACGAGCAGTACTTC.

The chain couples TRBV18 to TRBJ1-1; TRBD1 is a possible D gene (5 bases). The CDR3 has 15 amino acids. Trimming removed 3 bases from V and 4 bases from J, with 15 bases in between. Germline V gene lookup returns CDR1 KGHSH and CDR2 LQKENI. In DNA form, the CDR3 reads TGTGCCAGCTCACCGGCCGGGTCGAGGGGCACTGAAGCTTTCTTT. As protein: CASSPAGSRGTEAFF.

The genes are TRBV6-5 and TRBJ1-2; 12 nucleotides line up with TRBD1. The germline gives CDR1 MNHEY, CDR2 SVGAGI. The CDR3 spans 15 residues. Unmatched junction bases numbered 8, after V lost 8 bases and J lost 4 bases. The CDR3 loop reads CASGLGQGATYGYTF. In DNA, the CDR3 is TGTGCCAGCGGCTTGGGACAGGGGGCCACCTATGGCTACACCTTC.

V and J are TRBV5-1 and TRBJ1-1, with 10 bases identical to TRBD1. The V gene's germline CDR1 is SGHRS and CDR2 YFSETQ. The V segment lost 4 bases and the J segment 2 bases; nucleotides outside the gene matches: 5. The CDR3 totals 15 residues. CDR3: CASSLWTGGNTEAFF. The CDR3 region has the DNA TGCGCCAGCAGCCTGTGGACAGGGGGAAACACTGAAGCTTTCTTT.

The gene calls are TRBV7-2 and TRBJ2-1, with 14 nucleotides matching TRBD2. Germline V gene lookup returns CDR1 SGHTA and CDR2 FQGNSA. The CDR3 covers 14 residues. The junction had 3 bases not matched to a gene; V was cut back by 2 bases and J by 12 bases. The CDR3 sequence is CASSLSGLAGGQFF. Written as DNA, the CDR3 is TGTGCCAGCAGCTTATCCGGACTAGCGGGGGGGCAGTTCTTC.

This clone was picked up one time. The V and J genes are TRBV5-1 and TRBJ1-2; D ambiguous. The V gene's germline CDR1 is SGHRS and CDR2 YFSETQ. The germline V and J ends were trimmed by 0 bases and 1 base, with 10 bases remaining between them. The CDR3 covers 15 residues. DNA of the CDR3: TGCGCCAGCAGCTTGGCCGGAGGAAGTAACTATGGCTACACCTTC. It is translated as CASSLAGGSNYGYTF.

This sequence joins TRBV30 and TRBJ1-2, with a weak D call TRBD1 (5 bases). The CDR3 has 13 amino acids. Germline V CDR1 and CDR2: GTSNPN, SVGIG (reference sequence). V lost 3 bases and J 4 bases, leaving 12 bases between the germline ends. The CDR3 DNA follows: TGTGCCTGGAGGGATGGGGGGGGCTATGGCTACACCTTC. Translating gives CAWRDGGGYGYTF.

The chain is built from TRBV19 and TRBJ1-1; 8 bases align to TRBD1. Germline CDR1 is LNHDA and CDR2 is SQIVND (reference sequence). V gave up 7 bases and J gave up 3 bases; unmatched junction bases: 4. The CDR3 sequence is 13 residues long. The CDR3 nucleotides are TGTGCCAGTAAGGACAGGGATTACACTGAAGCTTTCTTT. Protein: CASKDRDYTEAFF.

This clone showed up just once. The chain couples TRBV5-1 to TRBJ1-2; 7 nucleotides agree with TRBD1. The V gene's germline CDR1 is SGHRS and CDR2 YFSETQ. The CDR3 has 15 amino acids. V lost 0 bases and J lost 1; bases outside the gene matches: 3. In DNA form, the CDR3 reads TGCGCCAGCAGCTTGGGGGACAGAGTTAACTATGGCTACACCTTC. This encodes CASSLGDRVNYGYTF.

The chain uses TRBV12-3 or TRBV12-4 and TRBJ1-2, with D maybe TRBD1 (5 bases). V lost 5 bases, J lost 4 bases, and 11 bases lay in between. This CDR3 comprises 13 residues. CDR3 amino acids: CASSLDGAYGYTF. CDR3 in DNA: TGTGCCAGCAGTCTAGACGGGGCCTATGGCTACACCTTC.

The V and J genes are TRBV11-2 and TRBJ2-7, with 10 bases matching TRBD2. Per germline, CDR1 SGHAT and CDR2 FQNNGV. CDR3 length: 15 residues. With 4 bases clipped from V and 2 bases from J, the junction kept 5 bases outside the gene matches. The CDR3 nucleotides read TGTGCCAGCAGCTCCGCAGCGGGAGGGCCCTACGAGCAGTACTTC. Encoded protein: CASSSAAGGPYEQYF.

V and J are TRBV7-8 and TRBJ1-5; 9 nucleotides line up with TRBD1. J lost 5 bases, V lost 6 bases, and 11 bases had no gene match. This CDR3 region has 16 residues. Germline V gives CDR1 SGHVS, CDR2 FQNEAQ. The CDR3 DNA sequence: TGTGCCAGCAGTTTTACCACAGGGGGCTCTTATCAGCCCCAGCATTTT. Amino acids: CASSFTTGGSYQPQHF.

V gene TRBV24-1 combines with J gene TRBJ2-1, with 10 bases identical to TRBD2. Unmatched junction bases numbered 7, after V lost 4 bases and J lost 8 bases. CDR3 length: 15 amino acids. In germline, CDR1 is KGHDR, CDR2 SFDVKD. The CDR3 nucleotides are TGTGCCACCAGTGACCAAGCGGGGGGGGTCCATGAGCAGTTCTTC. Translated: CATSDQAGGVHEQFF.

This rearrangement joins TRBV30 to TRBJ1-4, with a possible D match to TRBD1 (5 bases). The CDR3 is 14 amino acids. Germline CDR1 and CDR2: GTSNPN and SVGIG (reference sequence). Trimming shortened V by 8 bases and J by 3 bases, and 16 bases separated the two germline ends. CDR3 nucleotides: TGTGCCGGACGGCCGACAGATCCTAATGAAAAACTGTTTTTT. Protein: CAGRPTDPNEKLFF.

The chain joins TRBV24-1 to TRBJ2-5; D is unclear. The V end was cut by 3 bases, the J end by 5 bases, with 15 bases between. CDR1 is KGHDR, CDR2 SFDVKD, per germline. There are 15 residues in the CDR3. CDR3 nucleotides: TGTGCCACCAGTGATCCGGCTAGTCGTGTCGAGACCCAGTACTTC. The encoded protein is CATSDPASRVETQYF.

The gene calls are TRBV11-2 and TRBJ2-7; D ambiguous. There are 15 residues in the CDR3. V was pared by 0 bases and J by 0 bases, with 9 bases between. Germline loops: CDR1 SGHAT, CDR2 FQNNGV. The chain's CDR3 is CASSLDPRASYEQYF. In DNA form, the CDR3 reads TGTGCCAGCAGCTTAGATCCTCGAGCCTCCTACGAGCAGTACTTC.